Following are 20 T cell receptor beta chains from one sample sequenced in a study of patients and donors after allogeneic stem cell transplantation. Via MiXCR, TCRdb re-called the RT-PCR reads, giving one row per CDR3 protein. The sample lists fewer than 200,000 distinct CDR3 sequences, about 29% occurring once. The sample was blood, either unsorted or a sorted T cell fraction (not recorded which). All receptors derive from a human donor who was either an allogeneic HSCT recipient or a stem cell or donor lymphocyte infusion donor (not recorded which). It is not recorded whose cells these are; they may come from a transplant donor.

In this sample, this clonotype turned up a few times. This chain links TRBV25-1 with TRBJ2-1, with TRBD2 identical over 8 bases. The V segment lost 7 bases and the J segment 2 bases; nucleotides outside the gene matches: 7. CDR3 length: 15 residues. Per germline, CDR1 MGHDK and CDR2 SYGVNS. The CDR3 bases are TGTGCCAGCACCCTAACGGGAGGGCCCTACAATGAGCAGTTCTTC. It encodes CASTLTGGPYNEQFF.

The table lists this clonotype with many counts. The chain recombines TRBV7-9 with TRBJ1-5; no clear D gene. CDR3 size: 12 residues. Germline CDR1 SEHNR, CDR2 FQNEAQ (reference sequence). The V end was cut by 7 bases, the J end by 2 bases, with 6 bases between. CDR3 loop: CASTSGNQPQHF. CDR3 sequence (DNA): TGTGCCAGCACCTCTGGCAATCAGCCCCAGCATTTT. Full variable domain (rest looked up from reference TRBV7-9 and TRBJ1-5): DTGVSQNPRHKITKRGQNVTFRCDPISEHNRLYWYRQTLGQGPEFLTYFQNEAQLEKSRLLSDRFSAERPKGSFSTLEIQRTEQGDSAMYLCASTSGNQPQHFGDGTRLSIL.

The CDR3 spells CASRGAGSKNIQYF. The CDR3, as DNA: TGTGCCAGCAGAGGGGCAGGCTCCAAAAACATTCAGTACTTC. The rearrangement joins TRBV12-3 or TRBV12-4 to TRBJ2-4, with a tentative D call TRBD1 (5 bases). V gave up 6 bases and J gave up 2 bases, with 11 bases separating them. CDR3 length: 14 amino acids.

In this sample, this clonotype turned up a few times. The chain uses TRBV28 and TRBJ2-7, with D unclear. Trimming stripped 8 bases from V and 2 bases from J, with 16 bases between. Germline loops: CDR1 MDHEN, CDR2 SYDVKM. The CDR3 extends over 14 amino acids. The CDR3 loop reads CASSRVPQTYEQYF. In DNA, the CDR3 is TGTGCCAGCTCCCGAGTCCCACAAACCTACGAGCAGTACTTC. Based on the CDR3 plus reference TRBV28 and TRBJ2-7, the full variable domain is DVKVTQSSRYLVKRTGEKVFLECVQDMDHENMFWYRQDPGLGLRLIYFSYDVKMKEKGDIPEGYSVSREKKERFSLILESASTNQTSMYLCASSRVPQTYEQYFGPGTRLTVT.

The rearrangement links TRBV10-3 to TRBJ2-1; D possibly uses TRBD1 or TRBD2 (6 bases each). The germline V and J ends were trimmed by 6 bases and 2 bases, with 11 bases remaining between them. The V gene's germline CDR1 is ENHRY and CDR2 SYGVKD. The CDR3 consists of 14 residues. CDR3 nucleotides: TGTGCCATCAGGGAGGGGGAAACCTACAATGAGCAGTTCTTC. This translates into CAIREGETYNEQFF.

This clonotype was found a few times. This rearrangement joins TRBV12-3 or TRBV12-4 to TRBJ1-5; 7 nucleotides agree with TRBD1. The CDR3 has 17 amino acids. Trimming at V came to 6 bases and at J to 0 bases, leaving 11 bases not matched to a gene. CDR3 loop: CASRPGTAVYSNQPQHF. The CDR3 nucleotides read TGTGCCAGCAGACCCGGGACAGCAGTATATAGCAATCAGCCCCAGCATTTT.

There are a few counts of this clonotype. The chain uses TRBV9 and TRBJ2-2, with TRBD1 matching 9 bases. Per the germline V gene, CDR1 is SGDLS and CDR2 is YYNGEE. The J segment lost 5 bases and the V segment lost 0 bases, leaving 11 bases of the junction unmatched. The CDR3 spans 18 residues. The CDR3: CASSVAIQGAGDTGELFF. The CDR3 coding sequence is TGTGCCAGCAGCGTAGCCATACAGGGGGCTGGGGATACCGGGGAGCTGTTTTTT.

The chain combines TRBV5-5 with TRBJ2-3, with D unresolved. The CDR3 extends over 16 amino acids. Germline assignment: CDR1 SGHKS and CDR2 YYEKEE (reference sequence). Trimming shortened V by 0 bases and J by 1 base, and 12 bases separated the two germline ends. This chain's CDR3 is CASSLVSWFGTDTQYF. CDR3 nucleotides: TGTGCCAGCAGCTTGGTTTCGTGGTTCGGCACAGATACGCAGTATTTT.

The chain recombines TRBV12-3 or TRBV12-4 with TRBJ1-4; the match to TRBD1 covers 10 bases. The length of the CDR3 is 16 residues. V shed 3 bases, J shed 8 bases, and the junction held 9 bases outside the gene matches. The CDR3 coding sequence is TGTGCCAGCAGTTTTAGCGGCAGGACAGGGGGAGAAAAACTGTTTTTT. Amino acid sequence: CASSFSGRTGGEKLFF.

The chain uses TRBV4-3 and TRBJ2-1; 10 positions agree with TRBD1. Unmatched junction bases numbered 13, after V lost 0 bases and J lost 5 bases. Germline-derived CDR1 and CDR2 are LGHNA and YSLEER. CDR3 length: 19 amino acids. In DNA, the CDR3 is TGCGCCAGCAGCCAAGATCCACTCCAGACAGGGGGCCTTAACAATGAGCAGTTCTTC. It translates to CASSQDPLQTGGLNNEQFF.

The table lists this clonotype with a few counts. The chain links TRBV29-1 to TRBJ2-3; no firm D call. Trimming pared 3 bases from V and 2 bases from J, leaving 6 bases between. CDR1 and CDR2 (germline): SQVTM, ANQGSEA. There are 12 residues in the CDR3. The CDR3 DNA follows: TGCAGCGTTGATATCATCACAGATACGCAGTATTTT. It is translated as CSVDIITDTQYF.

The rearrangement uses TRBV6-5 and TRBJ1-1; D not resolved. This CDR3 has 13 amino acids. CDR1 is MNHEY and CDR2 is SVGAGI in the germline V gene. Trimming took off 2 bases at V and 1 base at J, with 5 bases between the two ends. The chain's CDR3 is CASSYNPNTEAFF. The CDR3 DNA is TGTGCCAGCAGTTACAATCCGAACACTGAAGCTTTCTTT.

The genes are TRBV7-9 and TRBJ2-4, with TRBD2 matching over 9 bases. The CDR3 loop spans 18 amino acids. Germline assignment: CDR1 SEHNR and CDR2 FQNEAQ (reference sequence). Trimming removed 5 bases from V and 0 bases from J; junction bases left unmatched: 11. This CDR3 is CASSTSGTSLVAKNIQYF. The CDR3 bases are TGTGCCAGCAGCACCTCCGGGACTAGCCTCGTAGCCAAAAACATTCAGTACTTC.

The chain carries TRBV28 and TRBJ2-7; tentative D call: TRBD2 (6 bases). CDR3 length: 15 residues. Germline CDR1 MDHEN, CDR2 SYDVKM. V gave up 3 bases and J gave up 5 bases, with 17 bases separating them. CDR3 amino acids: CASSLPTGVVNEQYF. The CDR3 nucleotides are TGTGCCAGCAGTTTGCCCACGGGGGTAGTGAACGAGCAGTACTTC. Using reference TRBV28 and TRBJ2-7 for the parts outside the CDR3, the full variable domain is DVKVTQSSRYLVKRTGEKVFLECVQDMDHENMFWYRQDPGLGLRLIYFSYDVKMKEKGDIPEGYSVSREKKERFSLILESASTNQTSMYLCASSLPTGVVNEQYFGPGTRLTVT.

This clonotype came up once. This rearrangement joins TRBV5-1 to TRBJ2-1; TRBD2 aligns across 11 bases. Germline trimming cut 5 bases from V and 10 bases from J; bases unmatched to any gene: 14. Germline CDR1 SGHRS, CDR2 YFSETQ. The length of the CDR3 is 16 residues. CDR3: CASRPAGLAVYWEQFF. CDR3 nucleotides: TGCGCCAGCAGGCCTGCGGGACTAGCGGTTTATTGGGAGCAGTTCTTC.

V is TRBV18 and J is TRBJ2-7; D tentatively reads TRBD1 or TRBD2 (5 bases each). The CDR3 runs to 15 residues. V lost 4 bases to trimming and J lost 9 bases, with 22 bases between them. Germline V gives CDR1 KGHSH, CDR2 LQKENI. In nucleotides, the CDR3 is TGTGCCAGCTCACAGTCCGGGACGGCGAAGGGCGTGCAGTACTTC. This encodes CASSQSGTAKGVQYF.

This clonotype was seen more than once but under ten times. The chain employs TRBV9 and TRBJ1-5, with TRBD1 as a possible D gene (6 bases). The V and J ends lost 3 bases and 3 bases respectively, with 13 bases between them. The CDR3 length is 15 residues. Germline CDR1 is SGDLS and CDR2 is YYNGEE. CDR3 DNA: TGTGCCAGCAGCGCCGCGGGGGGGCCCAATCAGCCCCAGCATTTT. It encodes CASSAAGGPNQPQHF. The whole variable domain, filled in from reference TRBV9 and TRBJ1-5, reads DSGVTQTPKHLITATGQRVTLRCSPRSGDLSVYWYQQSLDQGLQFLIQYYNGEERAKGNILERFSAQQFPDLHSELNLSSLELGDSALYFCASSAAGGPNQPQHFGDGTRLSIL.

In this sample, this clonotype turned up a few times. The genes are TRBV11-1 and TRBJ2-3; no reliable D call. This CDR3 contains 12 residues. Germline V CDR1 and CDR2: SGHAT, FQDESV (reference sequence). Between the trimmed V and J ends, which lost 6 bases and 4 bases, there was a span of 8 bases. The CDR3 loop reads CASSQIADTQYF. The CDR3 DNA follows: TGTGCCAGCAGTCAAATAGCAGATACGCAGTATTTT.

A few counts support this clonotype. CDR3: CASSPRARELSGYTF. CDR3 DNA sequence: TGTGCCAGCAGCCCTCGTGCCCGGGAATTGAGTGGCTACACCTTC. The V and J genes are TRBV7-3 and TRBJ1-2; unclear D gene. CDR1 and CDR2 (germline): SGHTA, FQGTGA. The CDR3 totals 15 residues. Trimming removed 5 bases from V and 7 bases from J, with 20 bases in between. The full variable domain, in which reference TRBV7-3 and TRBJ1-2 provide the parts outside the CDR3, is GAGVSQTPSNKVTEKGKYVELRCDPISGHTALYWYRQSLGQGPEFLIYFQGTGAADDSGLPNDRFFAVRPEGSVSTLKIQRTERGDSAVYLCASSPRARELSGYTFGSGTRLTVV.

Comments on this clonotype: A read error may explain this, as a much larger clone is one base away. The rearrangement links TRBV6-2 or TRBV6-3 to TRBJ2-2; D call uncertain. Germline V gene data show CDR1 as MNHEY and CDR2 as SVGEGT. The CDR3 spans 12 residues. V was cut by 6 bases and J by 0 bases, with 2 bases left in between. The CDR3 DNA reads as TGTGCCAGCAGGACGAACACCGGGGAGCTGTTTTTT. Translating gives CASRTNTGELFF.